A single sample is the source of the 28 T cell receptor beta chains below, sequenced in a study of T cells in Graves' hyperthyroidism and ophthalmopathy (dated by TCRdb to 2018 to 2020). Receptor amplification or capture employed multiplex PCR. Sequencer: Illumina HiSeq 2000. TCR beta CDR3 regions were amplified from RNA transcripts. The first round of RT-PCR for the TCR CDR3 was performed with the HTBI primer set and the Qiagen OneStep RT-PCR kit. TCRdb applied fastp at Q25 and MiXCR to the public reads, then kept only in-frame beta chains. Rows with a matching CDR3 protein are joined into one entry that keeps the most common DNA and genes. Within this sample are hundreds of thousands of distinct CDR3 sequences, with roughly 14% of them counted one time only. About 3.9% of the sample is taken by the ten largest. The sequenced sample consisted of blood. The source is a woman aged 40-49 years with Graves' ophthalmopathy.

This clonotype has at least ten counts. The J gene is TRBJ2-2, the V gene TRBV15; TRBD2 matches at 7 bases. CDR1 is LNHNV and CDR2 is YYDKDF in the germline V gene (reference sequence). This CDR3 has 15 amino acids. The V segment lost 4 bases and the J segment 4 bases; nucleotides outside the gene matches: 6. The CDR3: CATSNGLDVTGELFF. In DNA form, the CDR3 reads TGTGCCACCAGCAACGGACTAGACGTCACCGGGGAGCTGTTTTTT.

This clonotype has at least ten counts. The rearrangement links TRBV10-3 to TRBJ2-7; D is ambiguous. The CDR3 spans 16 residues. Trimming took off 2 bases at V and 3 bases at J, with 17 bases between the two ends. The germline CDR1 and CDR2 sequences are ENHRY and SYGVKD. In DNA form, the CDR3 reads TGTGCCATCAGTGAGGGTCTAGTTGGTATGCTCTACGAGCAGTACTTC. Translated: CAISEGLVGMLYEQYF.

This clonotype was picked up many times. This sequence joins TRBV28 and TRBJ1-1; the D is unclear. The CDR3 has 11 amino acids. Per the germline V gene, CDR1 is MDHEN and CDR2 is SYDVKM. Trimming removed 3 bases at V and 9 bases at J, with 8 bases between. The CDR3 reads CASSFSSQAFF. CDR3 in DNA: TGTGCCAGCAGTTTTAGCAGTCAAGCTTTCTTT.

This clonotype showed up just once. Here the CDR3 DNA reads TGTGCCAGCATTAGACTAGCGGGAGAGGGGACCCAGTACTTC. Translating it yields CASIRLAGEGTQYF. The chain uses TRBV6-5 and TRBJ2-5, with 12 bases matching TRBD2. Germline trimming cut 7 bases from V and 7 bases from J; bases unmatched to any gene: 7. The V gene's germline CDR1 is MNHEY and CDR2 SVGAGI. The CDR3 extends over 14 amino acids.

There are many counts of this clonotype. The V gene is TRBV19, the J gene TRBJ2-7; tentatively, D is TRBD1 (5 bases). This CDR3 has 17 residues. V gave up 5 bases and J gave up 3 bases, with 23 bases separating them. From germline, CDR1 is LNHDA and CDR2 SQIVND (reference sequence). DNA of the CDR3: TGTGCCAGTAGTCGCGGACACGACCCCTCGCTAATCTACGAGCAGTACTTC. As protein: CASSRGHDPSLIYEQYF.

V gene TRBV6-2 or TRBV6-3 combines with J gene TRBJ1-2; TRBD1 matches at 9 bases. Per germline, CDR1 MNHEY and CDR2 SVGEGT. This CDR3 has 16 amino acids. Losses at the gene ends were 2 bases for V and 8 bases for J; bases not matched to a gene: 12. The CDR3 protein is CASSYTAGQGVQGYTF. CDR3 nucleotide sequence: TGTGCCAGCAGTTACACCGCGGGACAGGGCGTCCAAGGCTACACCTTC.

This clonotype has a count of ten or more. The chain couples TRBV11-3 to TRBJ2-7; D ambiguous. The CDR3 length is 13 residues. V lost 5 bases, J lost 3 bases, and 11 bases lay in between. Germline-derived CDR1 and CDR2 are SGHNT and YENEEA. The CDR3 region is CASSQSSIYEQYF. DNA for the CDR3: TGTGCCAGCAGCCAAAGCAGCATCTACGAGCAGTACTTC.

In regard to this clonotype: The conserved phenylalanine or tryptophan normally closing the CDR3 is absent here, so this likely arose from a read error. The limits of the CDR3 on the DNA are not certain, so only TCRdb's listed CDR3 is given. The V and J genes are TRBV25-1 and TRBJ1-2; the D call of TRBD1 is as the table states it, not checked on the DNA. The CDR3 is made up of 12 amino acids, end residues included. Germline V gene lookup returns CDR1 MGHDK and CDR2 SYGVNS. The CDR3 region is CASSSPGQGRSE.

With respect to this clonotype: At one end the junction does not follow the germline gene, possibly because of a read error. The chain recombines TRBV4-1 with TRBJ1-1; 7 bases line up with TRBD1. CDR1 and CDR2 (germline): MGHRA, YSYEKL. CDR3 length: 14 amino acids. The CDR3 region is CVSSQDRTGAVAFF. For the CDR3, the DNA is TGCGTCAGCAGCCAAGATCGGACAGGAGCCGTGGCTTTCTTT.

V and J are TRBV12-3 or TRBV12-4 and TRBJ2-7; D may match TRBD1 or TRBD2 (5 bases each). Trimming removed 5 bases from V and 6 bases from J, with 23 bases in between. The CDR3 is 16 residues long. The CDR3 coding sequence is TGTGCCAGCAGTAAGGAACTGGGACCCCACCTAGGCGAGCAGTACTTC. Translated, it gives CASSKELGPHLGEQYF.

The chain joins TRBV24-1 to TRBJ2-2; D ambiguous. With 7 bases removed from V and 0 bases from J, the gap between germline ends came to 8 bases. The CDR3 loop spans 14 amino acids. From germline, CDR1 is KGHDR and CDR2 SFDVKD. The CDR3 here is CATRRTANTGELFF. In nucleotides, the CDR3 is TGTGCCACCAGAAGGACGGCGAACACCGGGGAGCTGTTTTTT.

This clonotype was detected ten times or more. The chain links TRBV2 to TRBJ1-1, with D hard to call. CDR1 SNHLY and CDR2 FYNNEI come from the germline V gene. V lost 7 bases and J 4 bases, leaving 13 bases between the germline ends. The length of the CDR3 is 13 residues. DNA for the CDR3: TGTGCCAGCAAAAGGGATGAAGTCACTGAAGCTTTCTTT. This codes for CASKRDEVTEAFF.

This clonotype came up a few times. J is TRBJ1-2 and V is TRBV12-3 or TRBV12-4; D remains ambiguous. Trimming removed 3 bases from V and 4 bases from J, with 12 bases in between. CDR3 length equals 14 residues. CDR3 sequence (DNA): TGTGCCAGCAGTTTGTCCCGCCGGGGCTATGGCTACACCTTC. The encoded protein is CASSLSRRGYGYTF.

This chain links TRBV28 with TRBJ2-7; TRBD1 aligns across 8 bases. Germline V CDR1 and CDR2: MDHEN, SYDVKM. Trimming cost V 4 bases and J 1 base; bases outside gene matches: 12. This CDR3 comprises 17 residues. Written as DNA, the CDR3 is TGTGCCAGCAGTTCAAGCAGGGACAGGTGGTTATCCTACGAGCAGTACTTC. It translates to CASSSSRDRWLSYEQYF.

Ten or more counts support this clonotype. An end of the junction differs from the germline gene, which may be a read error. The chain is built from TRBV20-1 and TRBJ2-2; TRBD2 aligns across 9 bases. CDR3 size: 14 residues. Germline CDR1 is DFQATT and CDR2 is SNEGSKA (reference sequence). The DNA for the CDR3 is TGCAGTGCCAGAGGCGGGAGGGGGACCGGGGAGCTGTTTTTT. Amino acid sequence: CSARGGRGTGELFF.

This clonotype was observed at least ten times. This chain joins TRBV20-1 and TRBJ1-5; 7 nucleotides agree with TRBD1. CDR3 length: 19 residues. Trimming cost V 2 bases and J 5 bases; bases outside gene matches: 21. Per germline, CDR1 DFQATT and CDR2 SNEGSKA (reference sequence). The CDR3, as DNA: TGCAGTGCTAGAACACCCGACAGGGATGTAATTTTATTGGATCAGCCCCAGCATTTT. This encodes CSARTPDRDVILLDQPQHF.

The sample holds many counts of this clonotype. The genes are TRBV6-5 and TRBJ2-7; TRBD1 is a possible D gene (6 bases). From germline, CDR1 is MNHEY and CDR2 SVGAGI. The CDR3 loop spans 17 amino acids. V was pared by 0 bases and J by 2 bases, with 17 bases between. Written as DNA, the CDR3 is TGTGCCAGCAGTTACTCGTTTCCCGACAGGAAGGCCTACGAGCAGTACTTC. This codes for CASSYSFPDRKAYEQYF.

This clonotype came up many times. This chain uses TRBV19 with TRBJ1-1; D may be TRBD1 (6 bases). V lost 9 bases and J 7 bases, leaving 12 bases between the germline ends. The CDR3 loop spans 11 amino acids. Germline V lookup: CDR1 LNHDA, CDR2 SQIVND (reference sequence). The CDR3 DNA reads TGTGCCAGCCGGGACAATGGTGAAGCTTTCTTT. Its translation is CASRDNGEAFF.

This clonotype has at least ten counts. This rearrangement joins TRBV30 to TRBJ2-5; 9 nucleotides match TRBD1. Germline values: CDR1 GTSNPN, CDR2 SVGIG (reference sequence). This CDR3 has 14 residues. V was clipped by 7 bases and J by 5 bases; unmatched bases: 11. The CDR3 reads CALNRGLAGETQYF. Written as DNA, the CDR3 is TGTGCCTTAAACAGGGGGCTGGCAGGGGAGACCCAGTACTTC.

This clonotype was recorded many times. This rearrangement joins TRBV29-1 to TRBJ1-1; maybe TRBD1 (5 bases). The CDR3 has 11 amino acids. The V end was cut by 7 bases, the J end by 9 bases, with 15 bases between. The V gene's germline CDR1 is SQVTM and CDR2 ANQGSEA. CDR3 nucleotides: TGCAGCGGTCGAGAGGGGATCCAAGCTTTCTTT. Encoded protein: CSGREGIQAFF. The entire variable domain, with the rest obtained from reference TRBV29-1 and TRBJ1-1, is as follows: SAVISQKPSRDICQRGTSLTIQCQVDSQVTMMFWYRQQPGQSLTLIATANQGSEATYESGFVIDKFPISRPNLTFSTLTVSNMSPEDSSIYLCSGREGIQAFFGQGTRLTVV.

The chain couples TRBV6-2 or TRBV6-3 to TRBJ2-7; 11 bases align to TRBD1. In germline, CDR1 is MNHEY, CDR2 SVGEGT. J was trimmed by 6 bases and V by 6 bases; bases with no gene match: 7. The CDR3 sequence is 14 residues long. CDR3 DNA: TGTGCCAGCAGCCAAGGGACAGGGGGAAGCGAGCAGTACTTC. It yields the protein CASSQGTGGSEQYF.

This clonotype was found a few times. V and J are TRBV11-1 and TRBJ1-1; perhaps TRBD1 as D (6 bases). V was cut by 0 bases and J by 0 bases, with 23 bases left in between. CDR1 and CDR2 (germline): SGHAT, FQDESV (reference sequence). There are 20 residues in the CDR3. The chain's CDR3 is CASSLAIREWGKGVNTEAFF. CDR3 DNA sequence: TGTGCCAGCAGCTTAGCGATCCGGGAGTGGGGGAAGGGGGTGAACACTGAAGCTTTCTTT.

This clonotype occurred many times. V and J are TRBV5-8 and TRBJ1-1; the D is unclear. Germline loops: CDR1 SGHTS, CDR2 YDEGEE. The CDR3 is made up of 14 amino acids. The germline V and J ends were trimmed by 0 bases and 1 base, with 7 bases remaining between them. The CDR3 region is CASSLVTSNTEAFF. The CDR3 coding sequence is TGTGCCAGCAGCTTGGTGACTTCGAACACTGAAGCTTTCTTT.

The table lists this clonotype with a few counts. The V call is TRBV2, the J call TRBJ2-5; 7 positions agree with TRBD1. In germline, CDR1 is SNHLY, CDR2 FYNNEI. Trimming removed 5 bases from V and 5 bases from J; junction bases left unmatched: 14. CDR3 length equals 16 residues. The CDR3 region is CASSRRQGEGGETQYF. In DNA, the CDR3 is TGTGCCAGCAGTCGAAGACAGGGAGAAGGTGGGGAGACCCAGTACTTC.

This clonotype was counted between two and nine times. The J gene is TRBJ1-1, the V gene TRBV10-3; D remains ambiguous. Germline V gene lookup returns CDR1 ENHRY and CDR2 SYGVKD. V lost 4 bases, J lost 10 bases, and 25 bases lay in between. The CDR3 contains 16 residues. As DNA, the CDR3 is TGTGCCATCAGTGTTGGTGACACGGATTCGAAACCGCGAGCTTTCTTT. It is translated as CAISVGDTDSKPRAFF.

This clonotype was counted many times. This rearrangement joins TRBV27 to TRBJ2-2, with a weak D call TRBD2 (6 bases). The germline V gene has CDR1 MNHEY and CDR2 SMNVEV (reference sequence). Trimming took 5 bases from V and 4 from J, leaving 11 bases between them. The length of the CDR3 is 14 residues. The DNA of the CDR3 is TGTGCCAGCAGTGGACCTAGCGCCACCGGGGAGCTGTTTTTT. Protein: CASSGPSATGELFF.

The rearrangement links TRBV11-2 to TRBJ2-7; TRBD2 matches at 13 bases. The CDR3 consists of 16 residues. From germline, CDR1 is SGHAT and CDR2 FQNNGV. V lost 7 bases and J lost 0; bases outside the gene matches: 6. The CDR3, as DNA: TGTGCCAGCAACCGGGGGACTAGCGGGATCTCCTACGAGCAGTACTTC. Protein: CASNRGTSGISYEQYF.

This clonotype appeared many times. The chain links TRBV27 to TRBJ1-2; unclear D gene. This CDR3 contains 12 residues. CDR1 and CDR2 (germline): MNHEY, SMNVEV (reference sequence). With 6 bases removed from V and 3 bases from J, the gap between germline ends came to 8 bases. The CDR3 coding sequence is TGTGCCAGCAGAACTGACCACTATGGCTACACCTTC. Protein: CASRTDHYGYTF.